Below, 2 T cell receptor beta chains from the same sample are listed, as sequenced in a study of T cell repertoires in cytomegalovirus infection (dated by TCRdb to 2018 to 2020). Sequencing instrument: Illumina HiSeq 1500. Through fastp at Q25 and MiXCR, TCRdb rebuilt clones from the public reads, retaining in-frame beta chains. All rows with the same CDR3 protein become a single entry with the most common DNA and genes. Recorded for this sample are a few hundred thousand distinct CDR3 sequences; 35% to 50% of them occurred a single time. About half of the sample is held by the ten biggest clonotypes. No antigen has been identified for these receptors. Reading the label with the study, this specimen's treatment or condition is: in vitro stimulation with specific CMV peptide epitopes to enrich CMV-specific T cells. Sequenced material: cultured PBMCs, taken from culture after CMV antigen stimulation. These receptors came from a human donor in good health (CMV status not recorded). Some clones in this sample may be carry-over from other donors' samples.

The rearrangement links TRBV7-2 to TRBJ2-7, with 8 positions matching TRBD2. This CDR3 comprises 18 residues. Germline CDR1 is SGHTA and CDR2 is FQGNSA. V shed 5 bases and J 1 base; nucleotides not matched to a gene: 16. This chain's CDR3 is CASSLRSGGARGSYEQYF. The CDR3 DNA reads TGTGCCAGCAGCCTACGGTCCGGGGGGGCGAGGGGATCCTACGAGCAGTACTTC.

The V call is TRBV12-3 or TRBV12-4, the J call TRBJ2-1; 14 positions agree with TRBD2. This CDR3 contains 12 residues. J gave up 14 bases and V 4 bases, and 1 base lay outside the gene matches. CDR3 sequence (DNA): TGTGCCAGCAGTTCGGGACTAGCGGGGGAGTTCTTC. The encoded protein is CASSSGLAGEFF.